This TCR beta chain was profiled in a study of graft-versus-host responses after intestinal transplantation. Study overall: Anti-thymocyte globulin induction, then tacrolimus and steroids for two to four years, went to all recipients. Findings of the study overall: GvH clones surfaced in recipient marrow, some emerging earlier in ileum or blood.

This table comes from immunoSEQ multiplex PCR, and its TCRdb copy is limited to in-frame clones, with some not included. The top ten hold around 10% of the sample, which has 25,000 to 35,000 clones, roughly 87% seen once. About this clone itself: Antigen specificity is unknown.

The CDR3 is 15 amino acids. Germline CDR1 is MNHNY and CDR2 is SVGAGI (reference sequence). Losses at the gene ends were 6 bases for V and 0 bases for J; bases not matched to a gene: 4. The chain uses TRBV6-6 and TRBJ2-1, with 8 bases lining up with TRBD1. The clonotype comes from a human patient who received an intestinal transplant, so some T cells may come from the graft donor. This specimen consisted of PBMCs, obtained 450 to 460 days after intestinal transplantation. The CDR3 sequence: CASRDRAGSYNEQFF. CDR3 nucleotide sequence: TGTGCCAGCAGGGACAGGGCCGGCTCCTACAATGAGCAGTTCTTC.